One sample yielded the 25 T cell receptor beta chains listed below, sequenced in a study of cytomegalovirus exposure and HLA in healthy donors (TCRdb year 2017). To prepare the library, the immunoSEQ multiplex PCR assay was applied. The multiplex PCR relied on a mix of 60 forward primers for TCR Vbeta segments and 13 reverse primers for TCR Jbeta segments. Drawn from immuneACCESS, this table holds only the in-frame rearrangements with V and J called that TCRdb kept. Clones are partly lost; checked studies trace under half to an unresolved V gene and leave the rest unexplained. This sample is represented by about 150,000 clones; 80% of them were singletons. 2.5% to 3% of the sample comes from the top ten. Sequencing was carried out using PBMCs. Every receptor here comes from a woman aged 30 to 39 in good health and CMV-seronegative.

The V call is TRBV27, the J call TRBJ1-2; D may be TRBD1 (6 bases). V dropped 4 bases and J dropped 6 bases, with 15 bases sitting between them. Germline V gives CDR1 MNHEY, CDR2 SMNVEV (reference sequence). The CDR3 consists of 14 residues. Here the CDR3 reads CASSSLTGFNGYTF. The CDR3 DNA reads as TGTGCCAGCAGTTCTCTCACAGGGTTTAATGGCTACACCTTC.

In the case of this clone: Other nucleotide sequences in the sample specify the same CDR3. The chain combines TRBV11-2 with TRBJ2-5; 7 bases align to TRBD1. This CDR3 has 12 amino acids. Per germline, CDR1 SGHAT and CDR2 FQNNGV. The V gene end was trimmed by 5 bases and the J gene end by 5 bases; junction bases not matched to a gene: 2. The CDR3 spells CASSPRGETQYF. Written as DNA, the CDR3 is TGTGCCAGCAGCCCCAGGGGGGAGACCCAGTACTTC.

V usage is TRBV27 and J usage is TRBJ2-3, with 9 nucleotides matching TRBD2. The CDR3 is 16 residues long. CDR1 and CDR2 from the germline V gene are MNHEY and SMNVEV (reference sequence). The junction had 7 bases not matched to a gene; V was cut back by 6 bases and J by 0 bases. The DNA of the CDR3 is TGTGCCAGCAGCGTTGCGGGGGGGGGCAGCACAGATACGCAGTATTTT. This translates into CASSVAGGGSTDTQYF.

This chain connects TRBV27 to TRBJ2-7, with a possible D match to TRBD2 (6 bases). Germline lookup yields CDR1 MNHEY and CDR2 SMNVEV (reference sequence). V lost 8 bases and J lost 5, with 13 bases in between. The CDR3 has 12 amino acids. CDR3 sequence: CASWGVAHEQYF. The CDR3 coding sequence is TGTGCCAGCTGGGGGGTAGCCCACGAGCAGTACTTC.

In its sample, this clone was seen once. V and J are TRBV7-2 and TRBJ2-3; TRBD2 matches 12 bases. After removal of 5 bases from V and 7 bases from J, the junction contained 16 bases not matched to a gene. Per the germline V gene, CDR1 is SGHTA and CDR2 is FQGNSA. The length of the CDR3 is 18 residues. CDR3 sequence reads: CASSRTASGGVGAYTQYF. In DNA, the CDR3 is TGTGCCAGCAGCCGAACGGCTAGCGGGGGGGTCGGGGCGTATACGCAGTATTTT.

The J gene is TRBJ1-1, the V gene TRBV6-1; D is unclear. This CDR3 region has 14 residues. Trimming shortened V by 6 bases and J by 0 bases, and 11 bases separated the two germline ends. In germline, CDR1 is MNHNS, CDR2 SASEGT. CDR3 residues: CASSLQNLNTEAFF. CDR3 sequence (DNA): TGTGCCAGCAGCCTACAGAATCTGAACACTGAAGCTTTCTTT.

DNA for the CDR3: TGTGCCAGCAGCTCAAGCCACTCGGACAGGTACCTATCGAACACCGGGGAGCTGTTTTTT. Translation: CASSSSHSDRYLSNTGELFF. This chain links TRBV9 with TRBJ2-2; 7 bases match TRBD1. J was trimmed by 0 bases and V by 4 bases; bases with no gene match: 18. CDR1 is SGDLS and CDR2 is YYNGEE in the germline V gene. The CDR3 is 20 residues long.

The chain employs TRBV10-3 and TRBJ1-1; no definite D call. The CDR3 sequence is 12 residues long. V was pared by 8 bases and J by 4 bases, with 11 bases between. From germline, CDR1 is ENHRY and CDR2 SYGVKD. CDR3 amino acids: CAIGREGTEAFF. The CDR3, as DNA: TGTGCCATCGGGAGGGAGGGCACTGAAGCTTTCTTT.

This chain joins TRBV2 and TRBJ2-5; TRBD2 aligns across 7 bases. CDR3 size: 14 residues. Germline-derived CDR1 and CDR2 are SNHLY and FYNNEI. J lost 3 bases, V lost 0 bases, and 1 base had no gene match. CDR3 protein: CASSEAGGEETQYF. The CDR3 nucleotides read TGTGCCAGCAGTGAAGCGGGGGGGGAAGAGACCCAGTACTTC. Full variable domain (outside the CDR3, taken from reference TRBV2 and TRBJ2-5): EPEVTQTPSHQVTQMGQEVILRCVPISNHLYFYWYRQILGQKVEFLVSFYNNEISEKSEIFDDQFSVERPDGSNFTLKIRSTKLEDSAMYFCASSEAGGEETQYFGPGTRLLVL.

The rearrangement uses TRBV19 and TRBJ1-5; D gene unclear. The germline V gene has CDR1 LNHDA and CDR2 SQIVND (reference sequence). Trimming shortened V by 2 bases and J by 4 bases, and 6 bases separated the two germline ends. This CDR3 has 13 residues. In nucleotides, the CDR3 is TGTGCCAGTAGTATATCCCCGAATCAGCCCCAGCATTTT. Translating gives CASSISPNQPQHF.

This clone was seen only once. V gene TRBV11-3 combines with J gene TRBJ2-1; D might be TRBD1 (5 bases). Between the trimmed V and J ends, which lost 0 bases and 6 bases, there was a span of 12 bases. The V gene's germline CDR1 is SGHNT and CDR2 YENEEA. The CDR3 covers 15 residues. The CDR3 loop is CASSLDGAVGNEQFF. The DNA of the CDR3 is TGTGCCAGCAGCTTAGATGGGGCAGTAGGCAATGAGCAGTTCTTC.

The CDR3 sequence is CASSYSLDWTYEQYF. The CDR3 nucleotides are TGTGCCAGCAGTTACTCGCTGGACTGGACCTACGAGCAGTACTTC. The chain employs TRBV6-5 and TRBJ2-7, with a weak D call TRBD2 (5 bases). Trimming removed 0 bases at V and 2 bases at J, with 11 bases between. Per germline, CDR1 MNHEY and CDR2 SVGAGI. The CDR3 is 15 residues long.

This clone has a single count. CDR3 bases: TGTGCCAGTAGTATGATAACGACAGTGAATAGCAATCAGCCCCAGCATTTT. This gives the protein CASSMITTVNSNQPQHF. J is TRBJ1-5 and V is TRBV19, with TRBD1 as a possible D gene (5 bases). The CDR3 contains 17 residues. V was pared by 3 bases and J by 0 bases, with 15 bases between. CDR1 and CDR2 (germline): LNHDA, SQIVND (reference sequence).

The V call is TRBV13, the J call TRBJ2-1; D is undetermined. Trimming pared 3 bases from V and 4 bases from J, leaving 13 bases between. This CDR3 spans 15 amino acids. From germline, CDR1 is PRHDT and CDR2 FYEKMQ (reference sequence). The chain's CDR3 is CASSLAASAYNEQFF. The CDR3 region has the DNA TGTGCCAGCAGCTTGGCGGCTTCAGCTTACAATGAGCAGTTCTTC.

This chain links TRBV6-5 with TRBJ1-4; TRBD1 aligns across 10 bases. This CDR3 has 14 amino acids. Germline CDR1 and CDR2: MNHEY and SVGAGI. Germline trimming cut 7 bases from V and 8 bases from J; bases unmatched to any gene: 7. The CDR3 is CASTSGTGAEKLFF. As DNA, the CDR3 is TGTGCCAGCACCTCCGGGACAGGGGCCGAAAAACTGTTTTTT.

The chain recombines TRBV5-4 with TRBJ2-7; 8 bases map to TRBD2. The CDR3 consists of 15 residues. Losses at the gene ends were 4 bases for V and 0 bases for J; bases not matched to a gene: 6. Germline values: CDR1 SGHNT, CDR2 YYREEE (reference sequence). CDR3 sequence: CASSLSGVSSYEQYF. The DNA of the CDR3 is TGTGCCAGCAGCCTTAGCGGGGTTAGCTCCTACGAGCAGTACTTC.

V and J are TRBV19 and TRBJ1-1, with 8 bases identical to TRBD1. With V trimmed by 6 bases and J by 0 bases, 6 bases remained unmatched. Germline V gene sequence: CDR1 LNHDA, CDR2 SQIVND (reference sequence). CDR3 length equals 15 residues. The chain's CDR3 is CASRAGTGLNTEAFF. DNA for the CDR3: TGTGCCAGTAGAGCCGGGACAGGCCTGAACACTGAAGCTTTCTTT.

This chain connects TRBV30 to TRBJ2-3; the D is unclear. V lost 2 bases, J lost 0 bases, and 12 bases lay in between. Looked up from germline, CDR1 is GTSNPN and CDR2 is SVGIG (reference sequence). The CDR3 has 15 amino acids. For the CDR3, the DNA is TGTGCCTGGAGTTCCGTTAGTACTAGCACAGATACGCAGTATTTT. Translating it yields CAWSSVSTSTDTQYF. Combining the CDR3 with reference TRBV30 and TRBJ2-3 gives the whole variable domain SQTIHQWPATLVQPVGSPLSLECTVEGTSNPNLYWYRQAAGRGLQLLFYSVGIGQISSEVPQNLSASRPQDRQFILSSKKLLLSDSGFYLCAWSSVSTSTDTQYFGPGTRLTVL.

The CDR3 region has the DNA TGTGCCAGCAGTTCGAAGGACAGGGGAGTTTACGAGCAGTACTTC. As protein: CASSSKDRGVYEQYF. The J gene is TRBJ2-7, the V gene TRBV27; 9 bases are shared with TRBD1. Germline V CDR1 and CDR2: MNHEY, SMNVEV (reference sequence). The CDR3 extends over 15 amino acids. J gave up 4 bases and V 4 bases, and 8 bases lay outside the gene matches.

V is TRBV20-1 and J is TRBJ1-2; weak D call: TRBD1 (5 bases). This CDR3 contains 11 residues. The V and J ends lost 3 bases and 6 bases respectively, with 8 bases between them. Germline CDR1 is DFQATT and CDR2 is SNEGSKA (reference sequence). The CDR3 nucleotides read TGCAGTGCTAGGGGGCTTGATGGCTACACCTTC. Translation gives CSARGLDGYTF.

The chain employs TRBV7-2 and TRBJ1-2, with D uncertain. Germline CDR1 and CDR2: SGHTA and FQGNSA. The CDR3 length is 15 residues. Between the trimmed V and J ends, which lost 1 base and 0 bases, there was a span of 9 bases. The CDR3 DNA reads as TGTGCCAGCAGCTTAGGTCCAAACTCTAACTATGGCTACACCTTC. Its translation: CASSLGPNSNYGYTF.

This clone was seen a single time. The chain couples TRBV7-2 to TRBJ2-7; tentative D call: TRBD2 (6 bases). The ends were cut back, 3 bases at V and 2 bases at J, with 8 bases in the middle. The CDR3 extends over 13 amino acids. Germline V gene sequence: CDR1 SGHTA, CDR2 FQGNSA. CDR3 sequence (DNA): TGTGCCAGCAGCTTGGAGGGCACCTACGAGCAGTACTTC. Amino acid sequence: CASSLEGTYEQYF.

The chain is built from TRBV7-2 and TRBJ2-7; perhaps TRBD1 as D (6 bases). Trimming removed 5 bases at V and 6 bases at J, with 11 bases between. CDR3 size: 12 residues. From germline, CDR1 is SGHTA and CDR2 FQGNSA. This CDR3 is CASSAQGFEQYF. For the CDR3, the DNA is TGTGCCAGCAGCGCACAGGGTTTCGAGCAGTACTTC.

The rearrangement uses TRBV10-1 and TRBJ2-1, with D perhaps matching TRBD2 (6 bases). The CDR3 contains 17 residues. Germline CDR1 is WNHNN and CDR2 is SYGVQD (reference sequence). The V end was cut by 8 bases, the J end by 1 base, with 21 bases between. DNA of the CDR3: TGCGCCAGCTCCAAACGTTGGGGGGAAACATCCTACAATGAGCAGTTCTTC. Its protein is CASSKRWGETSYNEQFF.

The chain employs TRBV19 and TRBJ2-1, with 9 positions matching TRBD2. This CDR3 has 14 amino acids. The trim removed 3 bases at V and 6 bases at J, leaving 3 bases unmatched. Germline-derived CDR1 and CDR2 are LNHDA and SQIVND (reference sequence). CDR3 in amino acids: CASSIPSGANEQFF. DNA of the CDR3: TGTGCCAGTAGTATCCCTAGCGGGGCCAATGAGCAGTTCTTC.